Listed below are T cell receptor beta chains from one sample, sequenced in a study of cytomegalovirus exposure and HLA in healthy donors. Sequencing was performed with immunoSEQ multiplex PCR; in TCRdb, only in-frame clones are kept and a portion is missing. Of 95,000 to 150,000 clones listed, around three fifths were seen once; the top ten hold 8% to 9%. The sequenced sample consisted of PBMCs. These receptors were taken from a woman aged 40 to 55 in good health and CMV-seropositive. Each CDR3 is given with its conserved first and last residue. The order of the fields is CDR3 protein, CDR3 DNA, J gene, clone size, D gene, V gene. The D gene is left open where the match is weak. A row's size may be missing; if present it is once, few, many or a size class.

CDR3aa: CASSQERGGRGRNSPLHF
CDR3nt: TGTGCCAGCAGCCAAGAGAGGGGTGGTAGGGGGCGAAATTCACCCCTCCACTTT
j_gene: TRBJ1-6
abundance: NA
d_gene: TRBD1
v_gene: TRBV4-2

CDR3aa: CAWSQIRTFGATPQDTEAFF
CDR3nt: TGTGCCTGGAGTCAAATCAGGACTTTTGGCGCAACTCCTCAGGACACTGAAGCTTTCTTT
j_gene: TRBJ1-1
abundance: NA
d_gene: NA
v_gene: TRBV30

CDR3aa: CASSFSQGASEQYF
CDR3nt: TGTGCCAGCAGCTTTTCACAGGGGGCGAGTGAGCAGTACTTC
j_gene: TRBJ2-7
abundance: once
d_gene: TRBD1
v_gene: TRBV7-9

CDR3aa: CASSPLGWGGVTYEQYF
CDR3nt: TGTGCCAGCTCACCACTGGGGTGGGGGGGAGTAACCTACGAGCAGTACTTC
j_gene: TRBJ2-7
abundance: NA
d_gene: TRBD2
v_gene: TRBV18

CDR3aa: CASSLYFYGYTF
CDR3nt: TGTGCCAGCAGTTTATACTTCTATGGCTACACCTTC
j_gene: TRBJ1-2
abundance: NA
d_gene: NA
v_gene: TRBV28

CDR3aa: CAWTEGQPNTEAFF
CDR3nt: TGTGCCTGGACGGAAGGACAGCCGAACACTGAAGCTTTCTTT
j_gene: TRBJ1-1
abundance: NA
d_gene: NA
v_gene: TRBV30

CDR3aa: CASSITSDPHYNEQFF
CDR3nt: TGTGCCAGCAGTATAACTAGCGACCCCCACTACAATGAGCAGTTCTTC
j_gene: TRBJ2-1
abundance: NA
d_gene: TRBD2
v_gene: TRBV28

CDR3aa: CASSPGTSGRSGANVLTF
CDR3nt: TGTGCCAGCAGCCCCGGGACTAGCGGGAGGTCTGGGGCCAACGTCCTGACTTTC
j_gene: TRBJ2-6
abundance: NA
d_gene: TRBD2
v_gene: TRBV7-9

CDR3aa: CASSLSSGSVETQYF
CDR3nt: TGCGCCAGCAGCTTGTCTAGCGGGAGTGTCGAGACCCAGTACTTC
j_gene: TRBJ2-5
abundance: NA
d_gene: TRBD2
v_gene: TRBV5-1

CDR3aa: CASSFDLNYGYPF
CDR3nt: TGTGCCAGCAGCTTCGACTTAAACTATGGCTACCCCTTC
j_gene: TRBJ1-2
abundance: NA
d_gene: NA
v_gene: TRBV7-2

CDR3aa: CASSPAPGSGETQYF
CDR3nt: TGTGCCAGCAGCCCCGCCCCAGGGTCGGGTGAGACCCAGTACTTC
j_gene: TRBJ2-5
abundance: NA
d_gene: NA
v_gene: TRBV6-1

CDR3aa: CASSPGASGDYNEQFF
CDR3nt: TGTGCCAGCAGTCCCGGAGCTAGCGGGGACTACAATGAGCAGTTCTTC
j_gene: TRBJ2-1
abundance: NA
d_gene: TRBD2
v_gene: TRBV28

CDR3aa: CASSPRYQETQYF
CDR3nt: TGTGCCAGCAGTCCGCGGTACCAAGAGACCCAGTACTTC
j_gene: TRBJ2-5
abundance: NA
d_gene: NA
v_gene: TRBV6-5

CDR3aa: CASSQAYGANVLTF
CDR3nt: TGTGCCAGCAGCCAAGCTTATGGGGCCAACGTCCTGACTTTC
j_gene: TRBJ2-6
abundance: NA
d_gene: NA
v_gene: TRBV14

CDR3aa: CATSRLGPPELFF
CDR3nt: TGTGCCACCAGCAGACTGGGCCCCCCGGAGCTGTTTTTT
j_gene: TRBJ2-2
abundance: NA
d_gene: NA
v_gene: TRBV15

CDR3aa: CASSLIGTANTEAFF
CDR3nt: TGTGCCAGCAGCCTCATCGGGACAGCGAACACTGAAGCTTTCTTT
j_gene: TRBJ1-1
abundance: NA
d_gene: TRBD1
v_gene: TRBV11-3

CDR3aa: CASSLKAGSAHEQFF
CDR3nt: TGTGCCAGCAGCTTAAAGGCGGGATCTGCCCATGAGCAGTTCTTC
j_gene: TRBJ2-1
abundance: NA
d_gene: NA
v_gene: TRBV7-3

CDR3aa: CASSYAKGNWETQYF
CDR3nt: TGTGCCAGCAGTTACGCCAAGGGGAATTGGGAGACCCAGTACTTC
j_gene: TRBJ2-5
abundance: NA
d_gene: NA
v_gene: TRBV6-5

CDR3aa: CASAAGFRHSYEQYF
CDR3nt: TGTGCCAGCGCGGCGGGATTTAGGCACTCCTACGAGCAGTACTTC
j_gene: TRBJ2-7
abundance: NA
d_gene: NA
v_gene: TRBV27

CDR3aa: CASSDYRGRGGNQPQHF
CDR3nt: TGTGCCAGCAGTGACTACAGGGGGCGCGGGGGCAATCAGCCCCAGCATTTT
j_gene: TRBJ1-5
abundance: NA
d_gene: TRBD1
v_gene: TRBV6-1

CDR3aa: CSVAGQGTTEAFF
CDR3nt: TGCAGCGTGGCCGGACAGGGGACCACTGAAGCTTTCTTT
j_gene: TRBJ1-1
abundance: NA
d_gene: TRBD1
v_gene: TRBV29-1

CDR3aa: CATSPTTRTGAGYTF
CDR3nt: TGTGCCACCAGCCCCACAACCCGGACAGGGGCCGGCTACACCTTC
j_gene: TRBJ1-2
abundance: NA
d_gene: TRBD1
v_gene: TRBV15

CDR3aa: CASSQGVNGANVLTF
CDR3nt: TGTGCCAGCAGCCAAGGCGTGAATGGGGCCAACGTCCTGACTTTC
j_gene: TRBJ2-6
abundance: few
d_gene: NA
v_gene: TRBV14

CDR3aa: CTSSQEWCCRVEKLFF
CDR3nt: TGCACCAGCAGCCAAGAATGGTGTTGCAGGGTGGAAAAACTGTTTTTT
j_gene: TRBJ1-4
abundance: NA
d_gene: NA
v_gene: TRBV1

CDR3aa: CASSLGDTNEQFF
CDR3nt: TGCGCCAGCAGCTTGGGAGACACAAATGAGCAGTTCTTC
j_gene: TRBJ2-1
abundance: NA
d_gene: NA
v_gene: TRBV5-1

CDR3aa: CASSVQVNSPLHF
CDR3nt: TGTGCCAGCAGTGTTCAGGTTAATTCACCCCTCCACTTT
j_gene: TRBJ1-6
abundance: few
d_gene: NA
v_gene: TRBV6-1

CDR3aa: CASRDTPNHQPQHF
CDR3nt: TGTGCCAGCAGAGATACACCAAACCATCAGCCCCAGCATTTT
j_gene: TRBJ1-5
abundance: NA
d_gene: NA
v_gene: TRBV28

CDR3aa: CASSQSLDNYGYTF
CDR3nt: TGTGCCAGCAGCCAATCACTAGATAACTATGGCTACACCTTC
j_gene: TRBJ1-2
abundance: NA
d_gene: NA
v_gene: TRBV16

CDR3aa: CASSLSGRMGLNEQFF
CDR3nt: TGCGCCAGCAGCTTGTCCGGCAGGATGGGACTGAATGAGCAGTTCTTC
j_gene: TRBJ2-1
abundance: NA
d_gene: NA
v_gene: TRBV5-1

CDR3aa: CASSLSGANTGELFF
CDR3nt: TGTGCCAGCAGTCTTAGCGGGGCGAACACCGGGGAGCTGTTTTTT
j_gene: TRBJ2-2
abundance: few
d_gene: TRBD2
v_gene: TRBV6-6

CDR3aa: CASSLGQNSPLHF
CDR3nt: TGTGCCAGCAGCTTAGGACAGAATTCACCCCTCCACTTT
j_gene: TRBJ1-6
abundance: NA
d_gene: NA
v_gene: TRBV7-6

CDR3aa: CSVAGGAGDTQYF
CDR3nt: TGCAGCGTTGCCGGGGGGGCGGGGGATACGCAGTATTTT
j_gene: TRBJ2-3
abundance: once
d_gene: TRBD2
v_gene: TRBV29-1

CDR3aa: CASSVAAFYEQYF
CDR3nt: TGTGCCAGCAGTGTGGCTGCATTCTACGAGCAGTACTTC
j_gene: TRBJ2-7
abundance: NA
d_gene: NA
v_gene: TRBV6-1

CDR3aa: CASSPSGVYNSPLHF
CDR3nt: TGTGCCAGCAGCCCCTCAGGGGTCTATAATTCACCCCTCCACTTT
j_gene: TRBJ1-6
abundance: NA
d_gene: NA
v_gene: TRBV7-8

CDR3aa: CASRVPHDRVYEQYF
CDR3nt: TGTGCCAGCAGAGTGCCCCACGACAGGGTCTACGAGCAGTACTTC
j_gene: TRBJ2-7
abundance: NA
d_gene: TRBD1
v_gene: TRBV2

CDR3aa: CASSVASGWGTDTQYF
CDR3nt: TGTGCCAGCAGCGTTGCTAGCGGCTGGGGCACAGATACGCAGTATTTT
j_gene: TRBJ2-3
abundance: NA
d_gene: TRBD2
v_gene: TRBV9

CDR3aa: CASSQDLRSGGANYGYTF
CDR3nt: TGTGCCAGCAGCCAAGATCTACGTTCGGGCGGGGCTAACTATGGCTACACCTTC
j_gene: TRBJ1-2
abundance: NA
d_gene: NA
v_gene: TRBV14

CDR3aa: CASSGGQGHEKLFF
CDR3nt: TGTGCCAGCAGTGGGGGACAGGGCCACGAAAAACTGTTTTTT
j_gene: TRBJ1-4
abundance: few
d_gene: TRBD1
v_gene: TRBV6-1

CDR3aa: CASSLGTTYNEQFF
CDR3nt: TGTGCCAGCAGCTTAGGGACTACTTACAATGAGCAGTTCTTC
j_gene: TRBJ2-1
abundance: once
d_gene: NA
v_gene: TRBV7-2